This is a list of T cell receptor beta chains from one sample in a study of blood T cell repertoires in COVID-19. Clones were read by immunoSEQ multiplex PCR, and TCRdb kept only the in-frame ones, dropping some. Among roughly 400,000 clones, 80% to 95% were seen once, and the ten largest hold under 0.7%. The sequencing sample was made of PBMCs or T cells enriched from blood (not recorded which). The receptors derive from a man younger than 30 who had recovered from COVID-19. CDR3s include the opening cysteine and the closing phenylalanine or tryptophan. The D gene is left open where the match is weak. Size values are once, few and many counts, or a class for expanded clones, and some rows have none.

V,J,D,size,CDR3,DNA
TRBV10-1,TRBJ1-3,TRBD1,-,CASSETGAGNTIYF,TGCGCCAGCAGTGAGACAGGGGCTGGAAACACCATATATTTT
TRBV24-1,TRBJ2-7,TRBD2,-,CATSDLRLAGGGRYEQYF,TGTGCCACCAGTGATTTGCGGCTAGCGGGAGGCGGTCGGTACGAGCAGTACTTC
TRBV15,TRBJ2-7,TRBD1,-,CATSREDKTGVGYEQYF,TGTGCCACCAGCAGAGAGGACAAGACAGGGGTAGGCTACGAGCAGTACTTC
TRBV30,TRBJ1-4,-,-,CAWTKTGNEKLFF,TGTGCCTGGACGAAAACAGGGAATGAAAAACTGTTTTTT
TRBV18,TRBJ2-1,-,-,CASSRTVGIGDNEQFF,TGTGCCAGCTCACGGACAGTTGGTATTGGAGACAATGAGCAGTTCTTC
TRBV7-9,TRBJ2-2,-,-,CASSPTGYTGELFF,TGTGCCAGCAGCCCGACAGGATACACCGGGGAGCTGTTTTTT
TRBV11-2,TRBJ2-1,TRBD2,-,CASSPGLAGVEQFF,TGTGCCAGCAGCCCGGGACTAGCGGGGGTCGAGCAGTTCTTC
TRBV11-2,TRBJ2-7,-,once,CASSSSRTVREQYF,TGTGCCAGCAGTTCCTCCCGGACTGTTCGCGAGCAGTACTTC
TRBV5-6,TRBJ1-1,TRBD1,once,CASSRPPGGNTEAFF,TGTGCCAGCAGCCGCCCTCCAGGGGGGAACACTGAAGCTTTCTTT
TRBV5-1,TRBJ1-4,-,-,CASSPRTGNEKLFF,TGCGCCAGCAGCCCAAGGACTGGGAATGAAAAACTGTTTTTT
TRBV2,TRBJ2-7,TRBD1,-,CASGGQGTYEQYF,TGTGCCAGCGGCGGACAGGGGACCTACGAGCAGTACTTC
TRBV19,TRBJ2-1,-,-,CASSPMGGAVGEQFF,TGTGCCAGTAGTCCCATGGGGGGGGCCGTCGGGGAGCAGTTCTTC
TRBV4-1,TRBJ1-5,-,-,CASSQVQVNQPQHF,TGCGCCAGCAGCCAGGTCCAGGTGAATCAGCCCCAGCATTTT
TRBV6-1,TRBJ1-6,TRBD1,-,CASSETGGSYNSPLHF,TGTGCCAGCAGTGAGACAGGGGGGTCTTATAATTCACCCCTCCACTTT
TRBV3-1/TRBV3-2,TRBJ1-3,-,-,CASSQNHGPGNTIYF,TGTGCCAGCAGCCAAAACCATGGGCCTGGAAACACCATATATTTT
TRBV6-6,TRBJ2-2,-,-,CATSGGLTNTGELFF,TGTGCCACATCCGGCGGGCTAACGAACACCGGGGAGCTGTTTTTT
TRBV5-1,TRBJ2-7,-,-,CASSLYGAPDYEQYF,TGCGCCAGCAGCTTGTATGGGGCGCCGGACTACGAGCAGTACTTC
TRBV12-3/TRBV12-4,TRBJ1-5,-,-,CASSTTVNQPQHF,TGTGCCAGCAGTACGACAGTGAATCAGCCCCAGCATTTT
TRBV2,TRBJ2-7,TRBD1,-,CASEIVPGQGEEQYF,TGTGCCAGCGAGATCGTCCCGGGACAGGGTGAGGAGCAGTACTTC
TRBV7-9,TRBJ2-1,TRBD2,few,CASSLKAGGGYNEQFF,TGTGCCAGCAGCCTAAAAGCGGGAGGGGGCTACAATGAGCAGTTCTTC
TRBV28,TRBJ1-2,-,-,CASSPPWVSSYGYTF,TGTGCCAGCAGTCCGCCCTGGGTTTCTAGCTATGGCTACACCTTC
TRBV2,TRBJ1-2,TRBD1,-,CASSEDPLNRGHRYGYTF,TGTGCCAGCAGTGAAGATCCCCTTAACAGGGGGCACCGCTATGGCTACACCTTC
TRBV12-5,TRBJ1-1,-,few,CASGQGGNTEAFF,TGTGCTAGTGGTCAAGGGGGGAACACTGAAGCTTTCTTT
TRBV11-1,TRBJ1-1,TRBD1,once,CASSRDRNTEAFF,TGTGCCAGCAGCCGGGACAGGAACACTGAAGCTTTCTTT
TRBV3-1/TRBV3-2,TRBJ1-1,TRBD1,-,CASSPQGAFSYTEAFF,TGTGCCAGCAGCCCACAGGGGGCTTTTTCGTACACTGAAGCTTTCTTT
TRBV19,TRBJ1-2,-,once,CASSFLRDTSNYGYTF,TGTGCCAGTAGTTTTCTTCGGGACACCTCTAACTATGGCTACACCTTC
TRBV5-5,TRBJ2-7,-,-,CASSLLGQLEQYF,TGTGCCAGCAGCTTGCTGGGGCAGTTGGAGCAGTACTTC
TRBV28,TRBJ1-2,TRBD1,-,CASRPGQGYGYTF,TGTGCCAGCAGACCGGGACAGGGCTATGGCTACACCTTC
TRBV7-9,TRBJ1-3,-,-,CASNRQISGNTIYF,TGTGCCAGCAACCGACAGATCTCTGGAAACACCATATATTTT
TRBV19,TRBJ1-1,-,once,CASSTPKTYREDTEAFF,TGTGCCAGTAGTACTCCAAAAACCTACAGGGAAGACACTGAAGCTTTCTTT
TRBV27,TRBJ1-4,-,-,CASSPSGGQREKLFF,TGTGCCAGCAGCCCCTCCGGGGGGCAACGAGAAAAACTGTTTTTT
TRBV7-9,TRBJ1-3,-,few,CASGERGNTIYF,TGTGCCAGCGGGGAGAGGGGAAACACCATATATTTT
TRBV6-1,TRBJ1-2,TRBD1,-,CASSEGTGFKRGYTF,TGTGCCAGCAGTGAGGGGACAGGCTTCAAGAGAGGCTACACCTTC
TRBV7-3,TRBJ2-2,TRBD1,-,CASSSGTGDTGELFF,TGTGCCAGCAGTTCGGGGACAGGAGACACCGGGGAGCTGTTTTTT
TRBV21-1,TRBJ2-1,-,-,CARVRNPSSYNEQFF,TGTGCCAGAGTGAGAAATCCTAGCTCCTACAATGAGCAGTTCTTC
TRBV19,TRBJ2-2,-,once,CASSIGVGIRDTGELFF,TGTGCCAGTAGTATAGGAGTGGGTATTCGGGACACCGGGGAGCTGTTTTTT
TRBV10-3,TRBJ2-7,-,-,CAIKGYYEQYF,TGTGCCATCAAGGGGTACTACGAGCAGTACTTC
TRBV7-9,TRBJ2-7,TRBD2,-,CASSYPTSGRTYEQYF,TGTGCCAGCAGCTACCCAACTAGCGGGAGAACCTACGAGCAGTACTTC
TRBV6-1,TRBJ1-2,-,-,CASSERQTSNYGYTF,TGTGCCAGCAGTGAACGCCAGACATCTAACTATGGCTACACCTTC
TRBV9,TRBJ2-7,-,once,CASSVTSDSKPYEQYF,TGTGCCAGCAGCGTAACCTCCGACAGCAAGCCCTACGAGCAGTACTTC
TRBV5-1,TRBJ1-2,TRBD1,-,CASSPLPGTGGNYGYTF,TGCGCCAGCAGCCCTCTACCGGGGACAGGGGGGAACTATGGCTACACCTTC
TRBV5-5,TRBJ2-1,TRBD2,-,CASSFPGLAIYNEQFF,TGTGCCAGCAGCTTTCCGGGACTAGCGATCTACAATGAGCAGTTCTTC
TRBV5-1,TRBJ1-4,-,-,CASSLGGIHEKLFF,TGCGCCAGCAGCTTGGGCGGGATTCATGAAAAACTGTTTTTT
TRBV2,TRBJ1-5,TRBD1,-,CASSEGQGVQPQHF,TGTGCCAGCAGTGAAGGACAGGGGGTTCAGCCCCAGCATTTT
TRBV28,TRBJ2-7,TRBD2,once,CASTMGLGEQYF,TGTGCCAGCACCATGGGACTAGGCGAGCAGTACTTC
TRBV18,TRBJ1-2,TRBD1,-,CASSTDRGRNGYTF,TGTGCCAGCTCAACGGACAGGGGGCGAAATGGCTACACCTTC
TRBV6-2/TRBV6-3,TRBJ1-5,-,-,CASSSEGGLLNQPQHF,TGTGCCAGCAGCAGCGAGGGGGGGCTCCTTAATCAGCCCCAGCATTTT
TRBV5-4,TRBJ1-1,TRBD1,-,CASRLQGVAEAFF,TGTGCCAGCAGACTCCAGGGGGTTGCTGAAGCTTTCTTT
TRBV4-1,TRBJ2-5,-,-,CASSQVLTSGKETQYF,TGCGCCAGCAGCCAAGTGCTTACTTCCGGGAAAGAGACCCAGTACTTC
TRBV11-2,TRBJ1-6,-,-,CASSLGAANSPLHF,TGTGCCAGCAGCTTAGGGGCAGCAAATTCACCCCTCCACTTT
TRBV5-1,TRBJ1-5,-,-,CASSLGPGVNYQPQHF,TGCGCCAGCAGCTTGGGGCCAGGGGTGAATTATCAGCCCCAGCATTTT
TRBV9,TRBJ2-3,TRBD1,-,CASSRDRAADTQYF,TGTGCCAGCAGTAGGGACAGGGCAGCAGATACGCAGTATTTT
TRBV5-6,TRBJ2-7,-,-,CASSPGHLNSYEQYF,TGTGCCAGCAGCCCCGGACACCTGAACTCCTACGAGCAGTACTTC
TRBV29-1,TRBJ1-2,-,-,CSVPGDNGYTF,TGCAGCGTTCCAGGGGATAATGGCTACACCTTC
TRBV5-4,TRBJ2-1,TRBD1,-,CASSSGTGDYNEQFF,TGTGCCAGCAGCTCCGGGACAGGAGATTACAATGAGCAGTTCTTC
TRBV3-1/TRBV3-2,TRBJ2-1,-,-,CASSQEGGPYNEQFF,TGTGCCAGCAGCCAAGAGGGGGGACCGTACAATGAGCAGTTCTTC
TRBV12-3/TRBV12-4,TRBJ2-1,-,-,CASSLGASNEQFF,TGTGCCAGCAGTTTAGGAGCCTCCAATGAGCAGTTCTTC
TRBV5-4,TRBJ1-1,-,-,CASMAGRQGNTEAFF,TGTGCCAGCATGGCTGGCAGGCAAGGGAACACTGAAGCTTTCTTT
TRBV12-5,TRBJ2-3,-,-,CASGFSRGTSTDTQYF,TGTGCTAGTGGTTTTTCCAGGGGCACTAGCACAGATACGCAGTATTTT